Following are 24 T cell receptor beta chains from one sample sequenced in a study of blood T cell repertoires in COVID-19. Profiled with immunoSEQ multiplex PCR; TCRdb holds only in-frame clones, not every one. The sample contains 80,000 to 90,000 clones, around 90% of which appear only once. What was sequenced was peripheral blood. The receptors shown here come from a man aged 40-49 years with acute or convalescent COVID-19.

The chain has TRBV13 and TRBJ1-3; 9 nucleotides match TRBD1. CDR3 length: 18 residues. Trimming removed 2 bases from V and 0 bases from J; junction bases left unmatched: 8. Germline assignment: CDR1 PRHDT and CDR2 FYEKMQ (reference sequence). DNA for the CDR3: TGTGCCAGCAGCTTACGGACAGGGGCTCCGAGCTCTGGAAACACCATATATTTT. Its protein product is CASSLRTGAPSSGNTIYF. Filled out from reference TRBV13 and TRBJ1-3, the complete variable domain reads AAGVIQSPRHLIKEKRETATLKCYPIPRHDTVYWYQQGPGQDPQFLISFYEKMQSDKGSIPDRFSAQQFSDYHSELNMSSLELGDSALYFCASSLRTGAPSSGNTIYFGEGSWLTVV.

The rearrangement links TRBV27 to TRBJ1-4, with D possibly being TRBD1 (6 bases). Germline V CDR1 and CDR2: MNHEY, SMNVEV (reference sequence). The V end was cut by 5 bases, the J end by 3 bases, with 13 bases between. This CDR3 has 15 residues. The DNA for the CDR3 is TGTGCCAGCAGTCCCTTGGGGGCGGCTAATGAAAAACTGTTTTTT. It codes for CASSPLGAANEKLFF.

The genes are TRBV6-1 and TRBJ1-5; 7 bases map to TRBD1. The CDR3 runs to 15 residues. Germline CDR1 is MNHNS and CDR2 is SASEGT. J gave up 2 bases and V 1 base, and 2 bases lay outside the gene matches. The CDR3 coding sequence is TGTGCCAGCAGTGAAGGCAGGGGGGGCAATCAGCCCCAGCATTTT. Translating it yields CASSEGRGGNQPQHF.

The chain couples TRBV30 to TRBJ2-7, with D perhaps TRBD2 (6 bases). The CDR3 extends over 13 amino acids. Germline V gives CDR1 GTSNPN, CDR2 SVGIG (reference sequence). V dropped 5 bases and J dropped 0 bases, with 11 bases sitting between them. The CDR3 coding sequence is TGTGCCTGGGCGGACGGGAGCTCCTACGAGCAGTACTTC. Residues: CAWADGSSYEQYF. The variable domain in full, with the rest retrieved from reference TRBV30 and TRBJ2-7, is SQTIHQWPATLVQPVGSPLSLECTVEGTSNPNLYWYRQAAGRGLQLLFYSVGIGQISSEVPQNLSASRPQDRQFILSSKKLLLSDSGFYLCAWADGSSYEQYFGPGTRLTVT.

The rearrangement uses TRBV3-1 (or the pseudogene TRBV3-2) and TRBJ2-3; D may be TRBD1 (6 bases). The CDR3 has 16 amino acids. Per germline, CDR1 LGHDT and CDR2 YNNKEL (reference sequence). The V end lost 1 base, the J end lost 3 bases, and 14 bases lay between the germline ends. CDR3 in amino acids: CASSQGGPLGTDTQYF. In nucleotides, the CDR3 is TGTGCCAGCAGCCAAGGGGGGCCTCTAGGGACAGATACGCAGTATTTT.

This chain links TRBV14 with TRBJ2-3; the D gene is possibly TRBD1 (7 bases). The ends were cut back, 6 bases at V and 4 bases at J, with 17 bases in the middle. The CDR3 runs to 15 residues. The V gene's germline CDR1 is SGHDN and CDR2 FVKESK. The CDR3 nucleotides are TGTGCCAGCAGATTGGGAGGTCAGGGGGCAGATACGCAGTATTTT. Translation gives CASRLGGQGADTQYF.

The chain recombines TRBV15 with TRBJ2-7; 7 nucleotides agree with TRBD1. V was clipped by 5 bases and J by 3 bases; unmatched bases: 4. CDR3 length: 13 residues. CDR1 and CDR2 from the germline V gene are LNHNV and YYDKDF (reference sequence). The CDR3, as DNA: TGTGCCACCAGCCCCGGGACAGACTACGAGCAGTACTTC. It codes for CATSPGTDYEQYF.

J is TRBJ1-2 and V is TRBV6-5; no reliable D call. Germline CDR1 MNHEY, CDR2 SVGAGI. V was clipped by 6 bases and J by 1 base, with 12 bases between them. CDR3 length equals 14 residues. CDR3: CASRIPTGNYGYTF. The CDR3 bases are TGTGCCAGCAGAATCCCTACGGGTAACTATGGCTACACCTTC.

This chain uses TRBV30 with TRBJ2-4; 8 nucleotides line up with TRBD2. The V and J ends lost 3 bases and 1 base, in that order; junction bases with no gene match: 5. The V gene's germline CDR1 is GTSNPN and CDR2 SVGIG (reference sequence). The CDR3 totals 15 residues. The CDR3 sequence: CAWRQRGGAKNIQYF. The CDR3 DNA reads TGTGCCTGGAGGCAACGGGGGGGGGCCAAAAACATTCAGTACTTC.

This clone was picked up one time. The chain recombines TRBV18 with TRBJ1-5; D may be TRBD1 (6 bases). This CDR3 is built from 14 residues. Germline CDR1 and CDR2: KGHSH and LQKENI. The V end was cut by 4 bases, the J end by 5 bases, with 12 bases between. CDR3 loop: CASSQGQSDQPQHF. In DNA, the CDR3 is TGTGCCAGCTCACAAGGACAGAGCGATCAGCCCCAGCATTTT.

The rearrangement joins TRBV9 to TRBJ1-2; D gene unclear. CDR1 and CDR2 from the germline V gene are SGDLS and YYNGEE. V was trimmed by 0 bases and J by 4 bases, leaving 16 bases between them. The CDR3 has 16 residues. The DNA for the CDR3 is TGTGCCAGCAGCGTAGCCCAGGTCGGTCTGGGCTATGGCTACACCTTC. Its translation is CASSVAQVGLGYGYTF.

J is TRBJ1-2 and V is TRBV6-5; 7 nucleotides line up with TRBD1. In germline, CDR1 is MNHEY, CDR2 SVGAGI. This CDR3 contains 15 residues. With V trimmed by 4 bases and J by 4 bases, 9 bases remained unmatched. The CDR3 coding sequence is TGTGCCAGCAGTTCCCCGACAGGGTCCTCCTATGGCTACACCTTC. Protein sequence: CASSSPTGSSYGYTF.

The chain recombines TRBV11-2 with TRBJ1-3; D uncertain. This CDR3 region has 15 residues. V lost 1 base and J lost 0, with 7 bases in between. CDR1 is SGHAT, CDR2 FQNNGV, per germline. This CDR3 reads CASSLGLASGNTIYF. The CDR3 DNA follows: TGTGCCAGCAGCTTAGGGCTTGCCTCTGGAAACACCATATATTTT.

Only one count was recorded for this clone. V is TRBV19 and J is TRBJ1-5; a possible D gene is TRBD1 (6 bases). CDR1 LNHDA and CDR2 SQIVND come from the germline V gene (reference sequence). V was clipped by 6 bases and J by 4 bases, with 13 bases between them. CDR3 length: 14 residues. The CDR3 region has the DNA TGTGCCAGTAGCATGCCAAGGGGGAATCAGCCCCAGCATTTT. This gives the protein CASSMPRGNQPQHF.

The chain recombines TRBV11-1 with TRBJ2-3; possible D gene TRBD2, 5 bases. Deletions cut 6 bases from V and 1 base from J, with 11 bases between. The germline gives CDR1 SGHAT, CDR2 FQDESV (reference sequence). The CDR3 has 14 residues. CDR3 nucleotides: TGTGCCAGCAGGGTCCAGAGGGGCACAGATACGCAGTATTTT. Amino acids: CASRVQRGTDTQYF.

The rearrangement joins TRBV4-1 to TRBJ1-2; D is unresolved. CDR1 MGHRA and CDR2 YSYEKL come from the germline V gene. The CDR3 has 14 amino acids. Trimming shortened V by 4 bases and J by 2 bases, and 11 bases separated the two germline ends. The CDR3 sequence: CASSLEQQNYGYTF. The CDR3 bases are TGCGCCAGCAGCCTAGAACAGCAGAACTATGGCTACACCTTC.

This chain connects TRBV19 to TRBJ1-6, with D unclear. This CDR3 region has 16 residues. CDR1 and CDR2 (germline): LNHDA, SQIVND (reference sequence). Trimming took 6 bases from V and 3 from J, leaving 15 bases between them. CDR3 sequence (DNA): TGTGCCAGTAGCCCAGACTTGTCCCTCTATAATTCACCCCTCCACTTT. Translating it yields CASSPDLSLYNSPLHF.

This sequence joins TRBV28 and TRBJ2-5; 8 bases line up with TRBD2. CDR1 and CDR2 (germline): MDHEN, SYDVKM. The CDR3 runs 13 residues. V was pared by 3 bases and J by 3 bases, with 0 bases of the junction left unmatched. The CDR3 region is CASSFSGEETQYF. The DNA of the CDR3 is TGTGCCAGCAGTTTTAGCGGGGAAGAGACCCAGTACTTC.

The chain combines TRBV7-9 with TRBJ1-6, with 10 positions matching TRBD1. Trimming took 0 bases from V and 10 from J; bases not matched to a gene: 15. The CDR3 runs 19 residues. Germline V CDR1 and CDR2: SEHNR, FQNEAQ (reference sequence). CDR3 amino acids: CASSLASFGGGQGGSPLHF. The DNA of the CDR3 is TGTGCCAGCAGCTTAGCATCTTTTGGGGGTGGACAGGGGGGCTCACCCCTCCACTTT.

The sample holds one count of this clone. This chain joins TRBV29-1 and TRBJ2-3; TRBD2 agrees at 7 bases. The CDR3 loop spans 15 amino acids. Trimming cost V 6 bases and J 1 base; bases outside gene matches: 10. Per the germline V gene, CDR1 is SQVTM and CDR2 is ANQGSEA. Here the CDR3 reads CSVRWGGLGTDTQYF. Written as DNA, the CDR3 is TGCAGCGTCCGATGGGGGGGTTTGGGCACAGATACGCAGTATTTT.

This clone was seen only once. CDR3 nucleotides: TGTGCCAGCAGTGAGGGACAGGGGGGGTACGAGCAGTACTTC. It yields the protein CASSEGQGGYEQYF. This sequence joins TRBV2 and TRBJ2-7; 11 bases map to TRBD1. This CDR3 region has 14 residues. V lost 3 bases and J lost 4; bases outside the gene matches: 2. Germline lookup yields CDR1 SNHLY and CDR2 FYNNEI.

V is TRBV29-1 and J is TRBJ2-1; 7 bases map to TRBD2. J lost 0 bases, V lost 6 bases, and 8 bases had no gene match. The germline V gene encodes CDR1 SQVTM and CDR2 ANQGSEA. The CDR3 is made up of 15 amino acids. The CDR3 nucleotides read TGCAGCGTGGGGGGGGAGCCTAGCTCCTACAATGAGCAGTTCTTC. This gives the protein CSVGGEPSSYNEQFF.

This sequence joins TRBV12-3 or TRBV12-4 and TRBJ2-7, with D perhaps matching TRBD1 (6 bases). The CDR3 has 13 residues. Trimming cost V 4 bases and J 6 bases, with 13 bases left between them. The CDR3 DNA is TGTGCCAGCAGTTATTTTATCAGGGGCGAGCAGTACTTC. Residues: CASSYFIRGEQYF.

The chain joins TRBV5-1 to TRBJ2-7; D is unclear. The CDR3 consists of 15 residues. The V gene lost 0 bases and the J gene lost 0 bases, with 10 bases spanning the gap. Germline-derived CDR1 and CDR2 are SGHRS and YFSETQ. The CDR3 here is CASSLAVGSSYEQYF. For the CDR3, the DNA is TGCGCCAGCAGCTTGGCCGTTGGCTCCTCCTACGAGCAGTACTTC.